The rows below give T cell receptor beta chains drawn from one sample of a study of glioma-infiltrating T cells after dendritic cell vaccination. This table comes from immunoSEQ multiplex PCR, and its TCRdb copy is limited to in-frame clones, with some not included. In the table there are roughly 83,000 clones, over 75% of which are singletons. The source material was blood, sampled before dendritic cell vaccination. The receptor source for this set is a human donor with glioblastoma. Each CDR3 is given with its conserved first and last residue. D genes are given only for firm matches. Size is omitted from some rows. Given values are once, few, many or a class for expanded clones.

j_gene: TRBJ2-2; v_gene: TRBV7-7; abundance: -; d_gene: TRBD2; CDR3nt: TGTGCCAGCAGCCGACTAGCGGGAGGAGCCCCGAACACCGGGGAGCTGTTTTTT; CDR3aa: CASSRLAGGAPNTGELFF
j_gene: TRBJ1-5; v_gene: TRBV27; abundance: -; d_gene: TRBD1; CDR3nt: TGTGCCAGCGGGGACAGGAGTCAGCCCCAGCATTTT; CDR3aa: CASGDRSQPQHF
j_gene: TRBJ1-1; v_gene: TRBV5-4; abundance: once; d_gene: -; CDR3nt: TGTGCCAGCAGCTTGAATGAGTGGACAGTGATGAACACTGAAGCTTTCTTT; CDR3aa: CASSLNEWTVMNTEAFF
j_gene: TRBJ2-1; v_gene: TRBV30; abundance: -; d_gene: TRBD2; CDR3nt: TGTGCCTGGATGCGGCCTAGCGGGCAATACAATGAGCAGTTCTTC; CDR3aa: CAWMRPSGQYNEQFF
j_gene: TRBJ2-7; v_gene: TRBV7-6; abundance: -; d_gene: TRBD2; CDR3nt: TGTGCCAGCAGCCCCGCGTGGGGACTAGCGGGGGGGCCCCTCGAGCAGTACTTC; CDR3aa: CASSPAWGLAGGPLEQYF
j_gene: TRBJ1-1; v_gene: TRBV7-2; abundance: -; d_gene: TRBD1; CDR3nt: TGTGCCAGCAGCCTCCAGGGGGCGAACACTGAAGCTTTCTTT; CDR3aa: CASSLQGANTEAFF
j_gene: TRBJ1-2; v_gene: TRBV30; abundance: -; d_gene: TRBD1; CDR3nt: TGTGCCTCATTCCGGGACAGGGGGCTGAGAAACTATGGCTACACCTTC; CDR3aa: CASFRDRGLRNYGYTF
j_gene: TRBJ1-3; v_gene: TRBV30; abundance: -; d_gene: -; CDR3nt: TGTGCCTGGACAGGGGCAAACACCATATATTTT; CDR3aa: CAWTGANTIYF
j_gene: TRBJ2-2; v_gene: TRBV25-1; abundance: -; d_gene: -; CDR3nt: TGTGCCAGCAGTGAATATGCAGGGGCTACGAACACCGGGGAGCTGTTTTTT; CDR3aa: CASSEYAGATNTGELFF
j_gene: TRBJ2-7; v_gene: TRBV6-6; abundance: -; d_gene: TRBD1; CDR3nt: TGTGCCAGCAGTTACACCTGGACAGGACCCACCTACGAGCAGTACTTC; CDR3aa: CASSYTWTGPTYEQYF
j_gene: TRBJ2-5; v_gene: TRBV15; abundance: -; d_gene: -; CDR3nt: TGTGCCACCAGCAGAGACCCGGAGAGACAAGAGACCCAGTACTTC; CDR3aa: CATSRDPERQETQYF
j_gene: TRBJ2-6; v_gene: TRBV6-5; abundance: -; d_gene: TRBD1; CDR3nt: TGTGCCAGTCACTCTACAGGGGCTGGGGCCAACGTCCTGACTTTC; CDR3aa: CASHSTGAGANVLTF
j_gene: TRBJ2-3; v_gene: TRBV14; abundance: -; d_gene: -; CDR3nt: TGTGCCAGCAGCTCCTTTCAGCGGACCACAGATACGCAGTATTTT; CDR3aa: CASSSFQRTTDTQYF
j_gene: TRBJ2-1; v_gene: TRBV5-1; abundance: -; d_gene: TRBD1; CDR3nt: TGCGCCAGCAGCTGGGGGACAGGGGCCCTCTTGGAGCAGTTCTTC; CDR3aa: CASSWGTGALLEQFF
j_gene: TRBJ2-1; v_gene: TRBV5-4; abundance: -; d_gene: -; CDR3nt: TGTGCCAGCAGCTTGACAGGGACGCTGGCTGAGCAGTTCTTC; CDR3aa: CASSLTGTLAEQFF
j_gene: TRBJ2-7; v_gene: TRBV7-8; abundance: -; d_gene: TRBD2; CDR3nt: TGTGCCAGCAGCTTCCAGACTAGCGGGATTTCGGACTTC; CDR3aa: CASSFQTSGISDF
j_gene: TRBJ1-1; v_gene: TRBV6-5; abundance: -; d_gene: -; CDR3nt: TGTGCCAGCAGTTACAGGGAGGGCACTGAAGCTTTCTTT; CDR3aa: CASSYREGTEAFF
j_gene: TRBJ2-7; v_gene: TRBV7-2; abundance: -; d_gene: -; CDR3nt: TGTGCCAGCAGCTTAGATGGGACTCTCGACGAGCAGTACTTC; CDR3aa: CASSLDGTLDEQYF
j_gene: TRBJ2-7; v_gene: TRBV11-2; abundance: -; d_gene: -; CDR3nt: TGTGCCAGCAGCTTAGCCCCTCGGGGATTGAACTACGAGCAGTACTTC; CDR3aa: CASSLAPRGLNYEQYF
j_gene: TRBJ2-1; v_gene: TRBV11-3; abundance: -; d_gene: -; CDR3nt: TGTGCCAGCAGCCAGGAGGATTACAATGAGCAGTTCTTC; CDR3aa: CASSQEDYNEQFF
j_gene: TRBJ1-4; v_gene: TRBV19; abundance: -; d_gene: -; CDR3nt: TGTGCCAGTAGTCCATCCGGGGGTAGTGGTGAAAAACTGTTTTTT; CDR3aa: CASSPSGGSGEKLFF
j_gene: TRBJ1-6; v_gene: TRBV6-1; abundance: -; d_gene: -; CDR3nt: TGTGCCAGCAGTGATACAGATTATTCACCCCTCCACTTT; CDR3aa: CASSDTDYSPLHF
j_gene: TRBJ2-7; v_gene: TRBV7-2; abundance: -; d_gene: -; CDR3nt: TGTGCCAGCAGCTTATCGGACAGCCTTATATACGAGCAGTACTTC; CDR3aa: CASSLSDSLIYEQYF
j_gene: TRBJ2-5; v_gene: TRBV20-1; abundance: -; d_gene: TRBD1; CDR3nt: TGCAGCGCAGACAGGGAGGAGACCCAGTACTTC; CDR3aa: CSADREETQYF
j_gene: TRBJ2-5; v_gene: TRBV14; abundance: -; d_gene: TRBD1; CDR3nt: TGTGCCAGCAGCCGAACAGGGGGTGCGACCCAGTACTTC; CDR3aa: CASSRTGGATQYF
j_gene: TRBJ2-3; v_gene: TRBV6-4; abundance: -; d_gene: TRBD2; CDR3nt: TGTGCCAGCAGCCAACGGGGACTACCCGGGGACGATACGCAGTATTTT; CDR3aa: CASSQRGLPGDDTQYF
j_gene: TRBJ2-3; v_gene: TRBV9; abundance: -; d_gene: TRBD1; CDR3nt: TGTGCCAGCAGCGCAGTAGGACAGGGACGGAGCACAGATACGCAGTATTTT; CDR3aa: CASSAVGQGRSTDTQYF
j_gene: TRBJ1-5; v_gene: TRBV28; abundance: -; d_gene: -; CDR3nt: TGTGCCAGCAGTTTAGACATGACCAGCAATCAGCCCCAGCATTTT; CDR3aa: CASSLDMTSNQPQHF
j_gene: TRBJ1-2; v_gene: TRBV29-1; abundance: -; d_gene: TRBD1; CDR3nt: TGCAGCGTAGTGAAGGGACAGGGGGACTATGGCTACACCTTC; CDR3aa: CSVVKGQGDYGYTF
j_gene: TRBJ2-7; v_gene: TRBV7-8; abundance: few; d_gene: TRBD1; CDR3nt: TGTGCCAGCAGCTTAGTTGGGGTGACCGGGACAGGGTTTCTCGACGAGCAGTACTTC; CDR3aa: CASSLVGVTGTGFLDEQYF
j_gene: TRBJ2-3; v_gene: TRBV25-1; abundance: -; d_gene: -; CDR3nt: TGTGCCAGCAGTGACCCCCAGGACAACATAGGCACAGATACGCAGTATTTT; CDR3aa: CASSDPQDNIGTDTQYF
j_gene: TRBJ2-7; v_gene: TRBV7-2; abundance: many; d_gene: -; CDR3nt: TGTGCCAGCAGCTTGGAGAGCGGAACAACCTACGAGCAGTACTTC; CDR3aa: CASSLESGTTYEQYF
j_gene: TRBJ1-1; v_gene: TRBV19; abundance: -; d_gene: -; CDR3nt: TGTGCCAGTAGTCCGCTCCCACAGGGAAAGGAGGACACTGAAGCTTTCTTT; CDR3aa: CASSPLPQGKEDTEAFF
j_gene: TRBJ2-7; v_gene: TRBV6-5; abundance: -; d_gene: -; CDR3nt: TGTGCCAGCAGAATACCGGGACACTCTCCATACGAGCAGTACTTC; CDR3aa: CASRIPGHSPYEQYF
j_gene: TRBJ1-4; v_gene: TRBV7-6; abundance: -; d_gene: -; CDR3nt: TGTGCCAGCAGCAAAAGATTAACAGAGCAACTGTTTTTT; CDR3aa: CASSKRLTEQLFF
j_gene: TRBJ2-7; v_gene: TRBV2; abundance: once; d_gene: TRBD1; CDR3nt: TGTGCCAGCAGTGAAAGGGACAGGCTCTACGAGCAGTACTTC; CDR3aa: CASSERDRLYEQYF
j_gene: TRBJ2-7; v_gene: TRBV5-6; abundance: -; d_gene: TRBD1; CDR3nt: TGTGCCAGCAGCCCGACGACAGGGTGGGACGAGCAGTACTTC; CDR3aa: CASSPTTGWDEQYF
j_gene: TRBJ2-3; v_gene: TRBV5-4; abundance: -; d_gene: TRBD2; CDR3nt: TGTGCCAGCAGCATCAGGATAGCGGGGAGCACAGATACGCAGTATTTT; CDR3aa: CASSIRIAGSTDTQYF
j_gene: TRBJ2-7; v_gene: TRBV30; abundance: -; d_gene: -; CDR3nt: TGTGCCTGGAGTGTAGGTAGCAGGGTAGACGAGCAGTACTTC; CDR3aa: CAWSVGSRVDEQYF
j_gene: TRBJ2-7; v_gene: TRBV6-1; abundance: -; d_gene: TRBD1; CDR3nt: TGTGCCAGCAGTGCCCGGGACAGGGACCACTACGAGCAGTACTTC; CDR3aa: CASSARDRDHYEQYF
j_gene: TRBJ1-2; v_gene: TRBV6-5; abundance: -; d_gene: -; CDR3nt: TGTGCCAGCAGTCCTGGCCCTAACTATGGCTACACCTTC; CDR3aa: CASSPGPNYGYTF